This paragraph reports one TCR beta chain. Its specific antigen is unknown. No base qualities exist here, and no much larger clone lies one base off it. The donors belonged to the validation cohort of approximately 130 subjects, which was separate from the approximately 680-subject first cohort. The method behind the library was the immunoSEQ multiplex PCR assay. The published analysis was carried out like this. A statistical classification framework was developed to diagnose cytomegalovirus status using the catalog of TCR beta chain sequences. TCRdb holds this immuneACCESS table with in-frame rearrangements only. Some clones are missing; in checked studies, unresolved V genes explain under half, and the rest has no known cause. Clone size and V and J calls were adopted from that table, with D and trimming inferred from the DNA. Within this sample are about 130,000 clones, with 90% to 95% of them counted one time only. The top ten clonotypes cover 1% to 1.5% of the sample.

The trim is 0 bases for V and 6 bases for J, with a gap of 12 bases between the germline ends. In the germline V gene, CDR1 corresponds to MGHRA and CDR2 to YSYEKL. Measured from the cysteine to the phenylalanine, the CDR3 is 14 residues long. The retained sequence is limited to the CDR3, 42 bases, with the frame set at the first base. The data belong to a study of cytomegalovirus exposure and HLA in healthy donors (dated by TCRdb to 2015 to 2018). About the full investigation: According to a later analysis, the 120 or so validation repertoires were produced on the same platform as the roughly 700 repertoires of the first cohort. The aim of the study was to test whether cataloging public T cell receptors could identify signatures of past pathogen exposure. High-throughput TCR immunosequencing, statistical association of individual TCRs with disease status, and machine learning were combined to predict cytomegalovirus infection status. In addition to the first cohort of 666 subjects, a separate validation cohort of 130 or so different subjects was used.

The study at large found these results: Cytomegalovirus status was reported to be diagnosed by the classifier with high specificity and sensitivity in both the original and validation cohorts. A total of roughly 160 TCR beta chains were listed by the study as associated with cytomegalovirus. While some public TCRs were present in many individuals, most TCR sequences turned up only very rarely across donors. According to the authors, the approach could potentially be generalized to other disease states and immunological phenotypes. In a later analysis, TCRs clustered in the first cohort were found to also tend to co-occur in the approximately 110 validation repertoires, with approximately 93% of cluster scores above 0. A later analysis lacked HLA typing for the validation cohort, so it scored co-occurrence in that cohort across all 130 or so repertoires. In vitro tests confirmed that a few of the cytomegalovirus-associated TCR beta chains recognize cytomegalovirus antigens.

The chain was built from TRBV4-1 and TRBJ2-7; 6 matching bases give a weak D call of TRBD1. What was sequenced was PBMCs. This clonotype was obtained from a woman aged 18 to 35 in good health and CMV-seronegative. The CDR3 in this case is CASSQDWGQSEQYF. Read as DNA, the sequence is TGCGCCAGCAGCCAAGACTGGGGGCAGAGCGAGCAGTACTTC.